The entry that follows covers one TCR beta chain sequence. This entry is derived from a study of blood T cell repertoires in COVID-19. Overall study: COVID-19 samples collected from the United States, Italy and Spain covered acute and convalescent phases. PBMCs, B-cell-depleted T cells, or T cells provided the cDNA or gDNA that made up the material.

The protocol was immunoSEQ multiplex PCR, while the TCRdb copy is restricted to in-frame clones and leaves out a portion. The sample contains tens of thousands of clones, roughly nine tenths of which appear only once. V lost 4 bases and J lost 8, with 11 bases in between. Germline loops: CDR1 MDHEN, CDR2 SYDVKM. CDR3 size: 12 residues. The sequencing input was peripheral blood. The TCR was taken from a woman older than 75 with acute or convalescent COVID-19. J is TRBJ1-2 and V is TRBV28; maybe TRBD1 (5 bases). In DNA, the CDR3 is TGTGCCAGCAGTTCAGGGTCGAGGGGCTACACCTTC. Its translation: CASSSGSRGYTF.